This entry lists 10 T cell receptor beta chains sequenced from one sample in a study of T cells in Graves' hyperthyroidism and ophthalmopathy. RNA transcripts were the template for amplifying TCR beta CDR3 regions. HTBI primers drove first-round RT-PCR of the TCR CDR3. TCRdb used MiXCR to reprocess the multiplex PCR reads, holding one entry per CDR3 protein. The table shows roughly 750,000 distinct CDR3 sequences, with over 15% occurring only once. Sequencing input: blood. The receptors stem from a man younger than 35 with Graves' hyperthyroidism.

About this clonotype itself: A much more abundant neighbour one base away suggests this may be a read error. The rearrangement joins TRBV5-1 to TRBJ2-7; 9 bases line up with TRBD2. This CDR3 has 15 amino acids. Trimming cost V 4 bases and J 5 bases; bases outside gene matches: 10. Germline V gene sequence: CDR1 SGHRS, CDR2 YFSETQ. The CDR3 DNA reads TGCGCCAGCAGCCTACATAGCGGGAGCACGAACGAGCAGTACTTC. This sequence encodes CASSLHSGSTNEQYF.

The chain recombines TRBV6-5 with TRBJ2-1; 9 bases map to TRBD2. The CDR3 totals 16 residues. Losses at the gene ends were 2 bases for V and 8 bases for J; bases not matched to a gene: 10. Germline values: CDR1 MNHEY, CDR2 SVGAGI. The CDR3 nucleotides are TGTGCCAGCAGTTACACCGGACTAGCGAGGATCGATGAGCAGTTCTTC. Residues: CASSYTGLARIDEQFF.

The chain employs TRBV9 and TRBJ2-7; 7 bases are a match to TRBD2. This CDR3 comprises 18 residues. The V gene's germline CDR1 is SGDLS and CDR2 YYNGEE. The trim removed 0 bases at V and 5 bases at J, leaving 17 bases unmatched. As DNA, the CDR3 is TGTGCCAGCAGCGTAGGAGTTAGCGGGCCGGGGGTTTGGAACGAGCAGTACTTC. It encodes CASSVGVSGPGVWNEQYF.

This clonotype came up a few times. A read error may produce the germline difference seen at one junction end. The genes are TRBV6-1 and TRBJ2-3; TRBD1 might be the D (7 bases). Germline V gene lookup returns CDR1 MNHNS and CDR2 SASEGT. The CDR3 has 12 amino acids. Here the CDR3 reads CAGRGDGDTQYF. CDR3 bases: TGTGCCGGCAGGGGGGATGGAGATACGCAGTATTTT.

This clonotype was seen just once. This likely comes from a read error, as the CDR3 has no conserved phenylalanine or tryptophan at its end. The V and J genes are TRBV7-9 and TRBJ2-7, with D uncertain. The CDR3 is 12 residues long. Germline CDR1 reads SEHNR; CDR2 reads FQNEAQ (reference sequence). Trimming removed 4 bases from V and 3 bases from J, with 7 bases in between. Written as DNA, the CDR3 is TGTGCCAGCAGCTCGGTACTCTACGAGCAGTACCTC. Encoded protein: CASSSVLYEQYL.

This chain joins TRBV29-1 and TRBJ1-1; 8 nucleotides line up with TRBD1. The CDR3 contains 13 residues. CDR1 and CDR2 (germline): SQVTM, ANQGSEA. V shed 6 bases and J 2 bases; nucleotides not matched to a gene: 5. Written as DNA, the CDR3 is TGCAGCGTGGTGACAGGGGATAACACTGAAGCTTTCTTT. It specifies CSVVTGDNTEAFF.

Only a few counts were recorded for this clonotype. This rearrangement joins TRBV2 to TRBJ2-1; TRBD2 matches 12 bases. Looked up from germline, CDR1 is SNHLY and CDR2 is FYNNEI. The CDR3 length is 15 residues. With 5 bases clipped from V and 10 bases from J, the junction kept 9 bases outside the gene matches. In DNA form, the CDR3 reads TGTGCCAGCAGTCCTGGACTAGCGGGGTCGGGGGAGCAGTTCTTC. Its translation: CASSPGLAGSGEQFF.

This clonotype was observed a handful of times. V and J are TRBV20-1 and TRBJ2-7; possibly TRBD1 for D (5 bases). Germline V gives CDR1 DFQATT, CDR2 SNEGSKA (reference sequence). Between the trimmed V and J ends, which lost 4 bases and 6 bases, there was a span of 13 bases. The CDR3 runs to 12 residues. DNA of the CDR3: TGCAGTGCTATGCGACTGGGGCTCGAGCAGTACTTC. Translation gives CSAMRLGLEQYF.

The V and J genes are TRBV6-1 and TRBJ2-7; D might be TRBD1 (6 bases). The CDR3 has 13 residues. Germline assignment: CDR1 MNHNS and CDR2 SASEGT. Deletions cut 7 bases from V and 2 bases from J, with 12 bases between. The CDR3 here is CASTQGGTYEQYF. In DNA form, the CDR3 reads TGTGCCAGCACCCAAGGGGGTACCTACGAGCAGTACTTC.

Points on this clonotype: The junction shows a germline mismatch at one end, possibly a read error. This rearrangement joins TRBV6-1 to TRBJ1-5, with D tentatively TRBD1 (5 bases). Germline V gene data show CDR1 as MNHNS and CDR2 as SASEGT. This CDR3 has 15 amino acids. The CDR3 DNA reads TGTGCCAGCGGTGAAGTCAGGGCCTCAAATCAGCCCCAGCATTTT. Encoded protein: CASGEVRASNQPQHF.